This T cell receptor beta chain was observed in a study of cytomegalovirus exposure and HLA in healthy donors. The study's findings and limits: Association of approximately 18,000 TCR beta sequences with HLA alleles was found at 0.05 false discovery rate in a later analysis. Likely technical artifact: a cluster of highly shared sequence variants. Rarity held for most TCR sequences, but there were some public TCRs that occurred in many donors.

The germline CDR1 and CDR2 sequences are MNHEY and SVGAGI. The CDR3 has 15 amino acids. V was cut by 6 bases and J by 0 bases, with 15 bases left in between. This clone was found a few times. Its specificity is not known. The study ran its PCR with 60 Vbeta and 13 Jbeta primers. The table came from immunoSEQ multiplex PCR; TCRdb's copy has only in-frame clones and leaves some out. The sample lists over 150,000 clones; 70% to 90% were seen once. Sequencing was done on a sample of PBMCs. This sequence was found in a woman aged 40-49 years in good health and CMV-seropositive. This chain connects TRBV6-5 to TRBJ2-7; weak D call: TRBD1 (6 bases). CDR3 in amino acids: CASRPDRTSSYEQYF. DNA of the CDR3: TGTGCCAGCAGGCCAGACAGGACCTCCTCCTACGAGCAGTACTTC.